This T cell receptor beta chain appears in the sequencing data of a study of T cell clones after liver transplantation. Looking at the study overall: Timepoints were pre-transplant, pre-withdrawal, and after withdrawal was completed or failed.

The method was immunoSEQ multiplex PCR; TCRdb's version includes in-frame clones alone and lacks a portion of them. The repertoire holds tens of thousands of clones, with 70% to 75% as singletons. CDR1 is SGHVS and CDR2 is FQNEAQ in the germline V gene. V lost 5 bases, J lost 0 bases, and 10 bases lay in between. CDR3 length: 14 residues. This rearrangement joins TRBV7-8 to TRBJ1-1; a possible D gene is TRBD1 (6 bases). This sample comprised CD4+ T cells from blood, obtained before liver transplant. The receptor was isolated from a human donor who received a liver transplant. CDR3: CASSVNRVNTEAFF. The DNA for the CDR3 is TGTGCCAGCAGCGTCAACAGGGTGAACACTGAAGCTTTCTTT.